These 22 T cell receptor beta chains were sequenced from one sample in a study of OX40 agonist ivuxolimab in advanced cancers. Using immunoSEQ multiplex PCR, the repertoire was profiled, and TCRdb retains in-frame clones only, with some absent. This repertoire shows about 72,000 clones, about 88% found once; its top ten account for roughly 1%. The sequencing used CD4+ or CD8+ T cells sorted from blood, collected in a trial of the OX40 agonist ivuxolimab. These receptors originate from an adult with an advanced solid tumor such as melanoma, head and neck, liver or kidney cancer.

This clone was observed once. The chain uses TRBV19 and TRBJ2-1; the match to TRBD2 covers 11 bases. V gave up 1 base and J gave up 4 bases; unmatched junction bases: 3. The germline V gene has CDR1 LNHDA and CDR2 SQIVND (reference sequence). CDR3 length equals 16 residues. The CDR3 region has the DNA TGTGCCAGTAGTATAGTGGCTAGCGGGGGGTACAATGAGCAGTTCTTC. This translates into CASSIVASGGYNEQFF.

This sequence joins TRBV5-4 and TRBJ2-5; the match to TRBD2 covers 11 bases. V shed 0 bases and J 5 bases; nucleotides not matched to a gene: 12. This CDR3 spans 18 amino acids. CDR1 is SGHNT and CDR2 is YYREEE in the germline V gene (reference sequence). The CDR3 spells CASSLASLAGARWETQYF. The CDR3 DNA is TGTGCCAGCAGCTTGGCGTCACTAGCGGGGGCCCGGTGGGAGACCCAGTACTTC.

This chain connects TRBV2 to TRBJ2-3; weak D call: TRBD2 (6 bases). Trimming took 6 bases from V and 1 from J, leaving 8 bases between them. The length of the CDR3 is 13 residues. The germline V gene has CDR1 SNHLY and CDR2 FYNNEI. The CDR3 DNA follows: TGTGCCAGCAGGACGGGGGGCACAGATACGCAGTATTTT. Translated, it gives CASRTGGTDTQYF.

The V gene is TRBV7-9, the J gene TRBJ1-5, with D perhaps TRBD1 (5 bases). The CDR3 spans 15 residues. The germline CDR1 and CDR2 sequences are SEHNR and FQNEAQ (reference sequence). Trimming shortened V by 5 bases and J by 0 bases, and 11 bases separated the two germline ends. The CDR3 sequence: CASSPGTYSNQPQHF. The CDR3 DNA reads as TGTGCCAGCAGCCCCGGGACTTATAGCAATCAGCCCCAGCATTTT.

This sequence joins TRBV28 and TRBJ1-3; 7 bases agree with TRBD1. The CDR3 length is 14 residues. Germline CDR1 reads MDHEN; CDR2 reads SYDVKM. With V trimmed by 8 bases and J by 1 base, 5 bases remained unmatched. The CDR3 protein is CASYPQGSGNTIYF. As DNA, the CDR3 is TGTGCCAGCTATCCACAGGGGTCTGGAAACACCATATATTTT.

In DNA form, the CDR3 reads TGTGCCAGCAGCCAGGGGGCGGGGGGTTTCCAAGAGACCCAGTACTTC. Amino acids: CASSQGAGGFQETQYF. The chain combines TRBV11-3 with TRBJ2-5; perhaps D is TRBD1 or TRBD2 (8 bases each). Trimming pared 5 bases from V and 1 base from J, leaving 17 bases between. The CDR3 contains 16 residues. Germline-derived CDR1 and CDR2 are SGHNT and YENEEA.

This clone was seen once. This chain connects TRBV2 to TRBJ2-5; 11 bases match TRBD2. This CDR3 is 15 amino acids long. V shed 4 bases and J 2 bases; nucleotides not matched to a gene: 3. Per germline, CDR1 SNHLY and CDR2 FYNNEI. The CDR3 DNA follows: TGTGCCAGCAGTGCTAGCGGGAGGCTACAAGAGACCCAGTACTTC. Amino acid sequence: CASSASGRLQETQYF.

This chain links TRBV28 with TRBJ1-2, with TRBD1 as a possible D gene (6 bases). The CDR3 consists of 13 residues. Trimming took off 6 bases at V and 3 bases at J, with 11 bases between the two ends. CDR1 and CDR2 (germline): MDHEN, SYDVKM. In DNA form, the CDR3 reads TGTGCCAGCAGACAGGGAAACGACTATGGCTACACCTTC. Its translation is CASRQGNDYGYTF.

The J gene is TRBJ2-3, the V gene TRBV6-5, with D maybe TRBD2 (5 bases). From germline, CDR1 is MNHEY and CDR2 SVGAGI. The V end lost 8 bases, the J end lost 0 bases, and 9 bases lay between the germline ends. CDR3 size: 13 residues. CDR3 region: CASLERSTDTQYF. CDR3 DNA: TGTGCCAGCCTTGAGCGGAGCACAGATACGCAGTATTTT.

The CDR3 is CASSPRQGAYEQYF. The CDR3 DNA is TGTGCCAGCAGCCCAAGACAGGGGGCTTACGAGCAGTACTTC. The V call is TRBV7-2, the J call TRBJ2-7, with 10 bases fitting TRBD1. J lost 4 bases, V lost 5 bases, and 5 bases had no gene match. The CDR3 consists of 14 residues. CDR1 is SGHTA and CDR2 is FQGNSA in the germline V gene.

The V and J genes are TRBV13 and TRBJ2-7, with TRBD2 matching 9 bases. V trimming: 1 base; J trimming: 6 bases; junction bases outside the gene matches: 7. In germline, CDR1 is PRHDT, CDR2 FYEKMQ (reference sequence). CDR3 length equals 15 residues. The CDR3 loop reads CASSLVGGGAIEQYF. DNA of the CDR3: TGTGCCAGCAGCTTAGTCGGCGGGGGGGCTATCGAGCAGTACTTC.

The chain uses TRBV6-5 and TRBJ2-1; D call uncertain. The V gene lost 5 bases and the J gene lost 0 bases, with 8 bases spanning the gap. CDR3 size: 14 residues. CDR1 and CDR2 (germline): MNHEY, SVGAGI. The CDR3 DNA sequence: TGTGCCAGCAGTCCAATGAGCTCCTACAATGAGCAGTTCTTC. This sequence encodes CASSPMSSYNEQFF.

The V gene is TRBV10-3, the J gene TRBJ2-7, with a possible D match to TRBD1 (6 bases). V was pared by 0 bases and J by 3 bases, with 12 bases between. The CDR3 covers 15 residues. Germline V lookup: CDR1 ENHRY, CDR2 SYGVKD. This chain's CDR3 is CAISESRTANYEQYF. The CDR3 nucleotides are TGTGCCATCAGTGAGTCGAGGACAGCTAACTACGAGCAGTACTTC.

The gene calls are TRBV29-1 and TRBJ2-3, with D possibly being TRBD2 (6 bases). CDR3 length equals 13 residues. CDR1 SQVTM and CDR2 ANQGSEA come from the germline V gene. Trimming removed 6 bases at V and 2 bases at J, with 12 bases between. The CDR3 DNA follows: TGCAGCGTCTGGAGGGGCTTCACAGATACGCAGTATTTT. Translated: CSVWRGFTDTQYF.

This clone was observed once. This chain connects TRBV11-2 to TRBJ2-5; TRBD1 might be the D (5 bases). Trimming stripped 5 bases from V and 5 bases from J, with 6 bases between. CDR1 SGHAT and CDR2 FQNNGV come from the germline V gene. The CDR3 has 11 residues. The CDR3 DNA follows: TGTGCCAGCAGCAACAGGGAGACCCAGTACTTC. It codes for CASSNRETQYF.

The chain carries TRBV29-1 and TRBJ2-7, with 13 bases that match TRBD2. The junction had 8 bases not matched to a gene; V was cut back by 7 bases and J by 8 bases. CDR1 and CDR2 from the germline V gene are SQVTM and ANQGSEA. The CDR3 has 13 residues. CDR3 nucleotide sequence: TGCAGCGCTGTACTAGCGGGAGGGAGAAAGCAGTACTTC. Its protein product is CSAVLAGGRKQYF.

This clone was seen only a few times. V and J are TRBV6-1 and TRBJ2-7; 9 nucleotides agree with TRBD1. The CDR3 consists of 13 residues. The ends lost 6 bases at V and 2 bases at J; junction bases unmatched: 2. CDR1 MNHNS and CDR2 SASEGT come from the germline V gene. This CDR3 reads CASRDRGTYEQYF. As DNA, the CDR3 is TGTGCCAGCAGGGACAGGGGAACCTACGAGCAGTACTTC.

This chain uses TRBV19 with TRBJ2-3; a weak D match, TRBD2 (8 bases). The V and J ends lost 5 bases and 4 bases respectively, with 19 bases between them. Germline lookup yields CDR1 LNHDA and CDR2 SQIVND (reference sequence). The CDR3 is 16 residues long. The CDR3 DNA sequence: TGTGCCAGTAGTTGGGGGACAGCGGGAGCGTCAGATACGCAGTATTTT. This translates into CASSWGTAGASDTQYF.

The genes are TRBV10-3 and TRBJ1-5; D possibly corresponds to TRBD1 (6 bases). Germline CDR1 and CDR2: ENHRY and SYGVKD. Trimming shortened V by 2 bases and J by 6 bases, and 8 bases separated the two germline ends. The CDR3 covers 13 residues. The CDR3 loop is CAISEAGVQPQHF. The CDR3 nucleotides read TGTGCCATCAGTGAGGCAGGGGTTCAGCCCCAGCATTTT.

The chain joins TRBV5-1 to TRBJ2-7; 12 bases align to TRBD2. V lost 3 bases to trimming and J lost 4 bases; unmatched junction nucleotides: 14. The CDR3 is 18 residues long. Germline V lookup: CDR1 SGHRS, CDR2 YFSETQ. The CDR3 sequence: CASSSRELAGGVVYEQYF. CDR3 DNA: TGCGCCAGCAGCTCAAGAGAACTAGCGGGAGGTGTGGTGTACGAGCAGTACTTC.

The rearrangement joins TRBV6-5 to TRBJ1-2, with D perhaps TRBD1 (5 bases). Germline V gives CDR1 MNHEY, CDR2 SVGAGI. The CDR3 spans 14 residues. V was clipped by 5 bases and J by 7 bases, with 17 bases between them. The CDR3, as DNA: TGTGCCAGCAGTGCAACGAGGGGCCAGACTGGCTACACCTTC. Its protein product is CASSATRGQTGYTF.

Regarding this clone: The sample holds other DNA sequences that translate to the same CDR3. This chain joins TRBV7-2 and TRBJ2-3; D is unclear. This CDR3 is built from 12 residues. The V end was cut by 5 bases, the J end by 3 bases, with 6 bases between. Germline V gene sequence: CDR1 SGHTA, CDR2 FQGNSA. CDR3 in DNA: TGTGCCAGCAGCCTATTTACAGATACGCAGTATTTT. It encodes CASSLFTDTQYF.